This T cell receptor (beta chain) was sequenced in a study of T-cell reconstitution after alpha-beta-depleted transplantation in children. Preparation of the TCRbeta library involved a method that used unique molecular identifiers. Each CDR3 protein is one row after TCRdb ran MiXCR on the PCR reads. In the table there are approximately 650,000 distinct CDR3 sequences, roughly 14% of which are singletons. For this clonotype: Its specificity is unknown.

Findings and caveats of the study: By one year post-transplant, T-cell counts and diversity largely arose from T cells that were newly produced. After transplant, high TCRbeta diversity at day 60 in some patients arose from surviving recipient T cells and thymic progenitors.

The sample consisted of PBMCs, taken before TCRalphabeta/CD19-depleted stem cell transplant. The TCR sequence derives from a girl aged 2 to 9 with congenital amegakaryocytic thrombocytopenia, due to receive a stem cell transplant.

CDR3 nucleotide sequence: TGTGCCAGCAGCGTAGGTAGGGGCCGTGAGACCCAGTACTTC. This encodes CASSVGRGRETQYF. This chain joins TRBV9 and TRBJ2-5; a weak D match, TRBD1 (5 bases). The CDR3 consists of 14 residues. The V gene's germline CDR1 is SGDLS and CDR2 YYNGEE. V gave up 0 bases and J gave up 5 bases, with 11 bases separating them.